One and the same sample provided the 5 T cell receptor beta chains below, sequenced in a study of STAT5B mutations in CD4+ large granular lymphocyte leukemia. The repertoire was sequenced with immunoSEQ multiplex PCR; TCRdb's copy has only in-frame clones and lacks some. The sample lists about 30,000 clones; less than 80% were seen once. Input material: CD4+ T cells from blood buffy coats. The receptors were sampled from a human donor in good health.

The chain is built from TRBV7-7 and TRBJ2-2; 11 nucleotides align to TRBD2. The length of the CDR3 is 16 residues. J gave up 7 bases and V 3 bases, and 7 bases lay outside the gene matches. Germline CDR1 SSHAT, CDR2 FNYEAQ (reference sequence). CDR3: CASSLFSGGANGELFF. The CDR3 bases are TGTGCCAGCAGCTTGTTTAGCGGGGGGGCGAACGGGGAGCTGTTTTTT.

In its sample, this clone was seen a few times. V gene TRBV6-1 combines with J gene TRBJ2-7; 10 positions agree with TRBD2. Trimming cost V 8 bases and J 6 bases; bases outside gene matches: 7. The CDR3 contains 13 residues. Germline values: CDR1 MNHNS, CDR2 SASEGT. CDR3 loop: CASQQVAGGEQYF. The DNA of the CDR3 is TGTGCCAGCCAACAAGTAGCGGGGGGCGAGCAGTACTTC.

The chain has TRBV13 and TRBJ2-1; 8 nucleotides align to TRBD2. Losses at the gene ends were 2 bases for V and 6 bases for J; bases not matched to a gene: 12. This CDR3 has 17 residues. Germline values: CDR1 PRHDT, CDR2 FYEKMQ (reference sequence). CDR3: CASSLWGGLAGFNEQFF. The CDR3 coding sequence is TGTGCCAGCAGCTTATGGGGGGGCCTAGCGGGTTTCAATGAGCAGTTCTTC.

The CDR3 bases are TGTGCCAGCCTTTCCGGGGGGACAGGGGTAAACGAGCAGTACTTC. This gives the protein CASLSGGTGVNEQYF. The chain combines TRBV28 with TRBJ2-7; TRBD1 matches 10 bases. The CDR3 totals 15 residues. CDR1 is MDHEN and CDR2 is SYDVKM in the germline V gene. Trimming removed 8 bases from V and 5 bases from J; junction bases left unmatched: 12.

The rearrangement uses TRBV29-1 and TRBJ1-1; possibly TRBD1 for D (5 bases). This CDR3 comprises 13 residues. V shed 1 base and J shed 5 bases, with 11 bases lying between them. CDR1 and CDR2 from the germline V gene are SQVTM and ANQGSEA. The CDR3 region is CSVEVGGSTEAFF. DNA of the CDR3: TGCAGCGTTGAAGTTGGGGGTAGTACTGAAGCTTTCTTT.